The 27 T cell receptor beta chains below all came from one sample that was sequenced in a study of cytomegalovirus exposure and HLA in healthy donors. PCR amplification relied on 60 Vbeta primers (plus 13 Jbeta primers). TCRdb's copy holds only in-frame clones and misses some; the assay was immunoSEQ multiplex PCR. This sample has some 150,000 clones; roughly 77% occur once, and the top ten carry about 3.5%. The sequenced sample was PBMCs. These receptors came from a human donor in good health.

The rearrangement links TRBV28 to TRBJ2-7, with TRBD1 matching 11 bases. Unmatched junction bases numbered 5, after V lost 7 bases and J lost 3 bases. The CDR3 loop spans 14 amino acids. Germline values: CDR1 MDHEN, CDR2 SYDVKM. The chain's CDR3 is CASIGQGARYEQYF. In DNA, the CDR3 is TGTGCCAGCATCGGACAGGGGGCCCGCTACGAGCAGTACTTC.

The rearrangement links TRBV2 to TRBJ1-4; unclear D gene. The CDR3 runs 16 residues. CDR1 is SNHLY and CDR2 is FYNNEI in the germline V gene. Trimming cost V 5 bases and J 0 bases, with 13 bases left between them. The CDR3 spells CASSTFIPATNEKLFF. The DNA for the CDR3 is TGTGCCAGCAGTACCTTTATTCCAGCAACTAATGAAAAACTGTTTTTT.

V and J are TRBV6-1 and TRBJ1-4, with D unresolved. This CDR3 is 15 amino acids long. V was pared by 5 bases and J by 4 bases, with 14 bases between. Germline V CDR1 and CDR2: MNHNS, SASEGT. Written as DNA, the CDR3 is TGTGCCAGCAGTTCCCTTCCCCCCTTTAATGAAAAACTGTTTTTT. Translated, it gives CASSSLPPFNEKLFF.

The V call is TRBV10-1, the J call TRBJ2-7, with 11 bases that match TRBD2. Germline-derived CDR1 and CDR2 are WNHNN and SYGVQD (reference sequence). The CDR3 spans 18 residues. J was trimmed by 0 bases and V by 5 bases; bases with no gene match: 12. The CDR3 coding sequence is TGCGCCAGCAGTCACCGACTAGCGGGACCTGAGAGCTCCTACGAGCAGTACTTC. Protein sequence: CASSHRLAGPESSYEQYF.

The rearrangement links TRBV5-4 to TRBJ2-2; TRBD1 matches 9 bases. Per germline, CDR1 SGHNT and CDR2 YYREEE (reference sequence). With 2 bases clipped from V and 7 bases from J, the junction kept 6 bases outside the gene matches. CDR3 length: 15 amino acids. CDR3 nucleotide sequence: TGTGCCAGCAGCTTAAACAGGGGGCAGAGCGGGGAGCTGTTTTTT. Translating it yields CASSLNRGQSGELFF. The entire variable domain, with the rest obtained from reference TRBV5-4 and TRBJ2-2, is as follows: ETGVTQSPTHLIKTRGQQVTLRCSSQSGHNTVSWYQQALGQGPQFIFQYYREEENGRGNFPPRFSGLQFPNYSSELNVNALELDDSALYLCASSLNRGQSGELFFGEGSRLTVL.

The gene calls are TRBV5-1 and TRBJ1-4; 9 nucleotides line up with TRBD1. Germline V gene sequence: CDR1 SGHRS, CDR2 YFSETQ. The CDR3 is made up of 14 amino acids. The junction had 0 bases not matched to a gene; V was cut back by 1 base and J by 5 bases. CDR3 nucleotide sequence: TGCGCCAGCAGCTTGACAGGGGGCAATGAAAAACTGTTTTTT. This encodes CASSLTGGNEKLFF.

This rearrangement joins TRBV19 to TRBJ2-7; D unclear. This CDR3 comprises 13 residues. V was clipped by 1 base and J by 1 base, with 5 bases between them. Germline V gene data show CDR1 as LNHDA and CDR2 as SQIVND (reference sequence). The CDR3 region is CASSIAVSYEQYF. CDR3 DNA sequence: TGTGCCAGTAGTATAGCGGTATCCTACGAGCAGTACTTC.

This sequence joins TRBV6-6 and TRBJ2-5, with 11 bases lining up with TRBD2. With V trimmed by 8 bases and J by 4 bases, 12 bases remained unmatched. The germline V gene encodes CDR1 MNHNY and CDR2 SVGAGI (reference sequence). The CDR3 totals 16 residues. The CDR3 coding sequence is TGTGCCAGCTGCCCCCGGGCTAGCGGGGGGTTAGAGACCCAGTACTTC. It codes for CASCPRASGGLETQYF.

CDR3 sequence reads: CASSQPNEQFF. The CDR3 DNA sequence: TGTGCCAGCAGCCAACCAAATGAGCAGTTCTTC. This chain connects TRBV4-2 to TRBJ2-1, with D uncertain. Germline CDR1 is LGHNA and CDR2 is YNFKEQ. This CDR3 is built from 11 residues. Between the trimmed V and J ends, which lost 2 bases and 7 bases, there was a span of 3 bases.

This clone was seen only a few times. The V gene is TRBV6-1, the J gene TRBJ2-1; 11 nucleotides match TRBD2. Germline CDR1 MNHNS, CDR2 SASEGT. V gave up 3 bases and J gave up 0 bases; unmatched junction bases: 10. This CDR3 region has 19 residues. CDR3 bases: TGTGCCAGCAGTGAGGGGGGACTAGCGGACTTGAGCTCCTACAATGAGCAGTTCTTC. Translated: CASSEGGLADLSSYNEQFF.

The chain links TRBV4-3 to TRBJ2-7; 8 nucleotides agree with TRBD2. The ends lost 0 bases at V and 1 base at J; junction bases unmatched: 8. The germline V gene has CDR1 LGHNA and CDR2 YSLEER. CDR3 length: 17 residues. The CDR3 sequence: CASSQERAGGRSYEQYF. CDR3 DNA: TGCGCCAGCAGCCAAGAGCGGGCGGGGGGTAGGTCCTACGAGCAGTACTTC.

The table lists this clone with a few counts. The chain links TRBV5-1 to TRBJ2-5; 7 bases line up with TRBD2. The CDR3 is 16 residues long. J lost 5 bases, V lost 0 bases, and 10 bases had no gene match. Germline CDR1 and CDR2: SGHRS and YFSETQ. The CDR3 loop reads CASSLAVGGTGETQYF. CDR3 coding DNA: TGCGCCAGCAGCTTGGCCGTGGGAGGGACCGGGGAGACCCAGTACTTC.

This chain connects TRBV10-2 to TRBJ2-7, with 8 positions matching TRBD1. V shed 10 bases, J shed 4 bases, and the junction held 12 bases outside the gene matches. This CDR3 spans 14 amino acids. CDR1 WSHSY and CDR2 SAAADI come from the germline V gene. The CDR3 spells CAIVPRQGRYEQYF. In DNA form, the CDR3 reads TGCGCCATCGTCCCCAGACAGGGGAGGTACGAGCAGTACTTC.

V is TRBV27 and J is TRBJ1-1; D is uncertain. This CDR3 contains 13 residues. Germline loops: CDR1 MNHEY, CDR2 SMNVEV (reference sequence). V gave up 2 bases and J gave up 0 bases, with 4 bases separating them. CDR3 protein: CASSLELNTEAFF. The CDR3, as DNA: TGTGCCAGCAGTTTAGAGCTGAACACTGAAGCTTTCTTT.

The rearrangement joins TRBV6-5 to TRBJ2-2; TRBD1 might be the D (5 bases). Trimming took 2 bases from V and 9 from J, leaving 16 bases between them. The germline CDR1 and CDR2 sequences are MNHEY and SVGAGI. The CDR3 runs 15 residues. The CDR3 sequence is CASSYAPAGMRELFF. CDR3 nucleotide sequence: TGTGCCAGCAGTTACGCCCCGGCAGGGATGAGGGAGCTGTTTTTT.

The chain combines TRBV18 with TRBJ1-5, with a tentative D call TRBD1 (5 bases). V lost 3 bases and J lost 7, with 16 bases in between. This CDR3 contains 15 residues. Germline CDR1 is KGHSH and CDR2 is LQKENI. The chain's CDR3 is CASSPTQGVEQPQHF. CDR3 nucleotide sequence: TGTGCCAGCTCACCTACGCAGGGTGTAGAGCAGCCCCAGCATTTT.

The CDR3 DNA is TGTGCCAGCAGGGCTGCTAACTATGGCTACACCTTC. It codes for CASRAANYGYTF. The gene calls are TRBV5-6 and TRBJ1-2; D unresolved. The CDR3 consists of 12 residues. V lost 5 bases to trimming and J lost 0 bases, with 5 bases between them. CDR1 SGHDT and CDR2 YYEEEE come from the germline V gene.

The CDR3 nucleotides are TGCGCCAGCAGCCAACACTCTAGCGGGAGGCTAAGCTCCTACAATGAGCAGTTCTTC. This translates into CASSQHSSGRLSSYNEQFF. The chain uses TRBV4-1 and TRBJ2-1; TRBD2 agrees at 11 bases. Germline V lookup: CDR1 MGHRA, CDR2 YSYEKL. This CDR3 spans 19 amino acids. J was trimmed by 0 bases and V by 2 bases; bases with no gene match: 9.

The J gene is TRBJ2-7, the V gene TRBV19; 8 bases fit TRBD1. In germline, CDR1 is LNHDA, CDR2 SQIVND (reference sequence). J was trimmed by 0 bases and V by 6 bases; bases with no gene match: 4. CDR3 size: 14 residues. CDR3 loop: CASSLTGGSYEQYF. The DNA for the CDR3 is TGTGCCAGTAGCCTTACAGGGGGCTCCTACGAGCAGTACTTC.

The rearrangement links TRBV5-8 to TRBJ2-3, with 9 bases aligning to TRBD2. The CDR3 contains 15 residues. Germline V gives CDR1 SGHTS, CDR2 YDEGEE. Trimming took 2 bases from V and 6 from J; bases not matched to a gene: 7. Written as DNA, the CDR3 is TGTGCCAGCAGCTTCGAGGGACTAGCTACGGATACGCAGTATTTT. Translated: CASSFEGLATDTQYF.

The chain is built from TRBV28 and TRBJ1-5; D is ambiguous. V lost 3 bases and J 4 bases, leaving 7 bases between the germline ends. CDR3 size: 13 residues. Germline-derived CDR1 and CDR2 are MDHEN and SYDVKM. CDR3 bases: TGTGCCAGCAGTTTTTGGAGAAATCAGCCCCAGCATTTT. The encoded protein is CASSFWRNQPQHF.

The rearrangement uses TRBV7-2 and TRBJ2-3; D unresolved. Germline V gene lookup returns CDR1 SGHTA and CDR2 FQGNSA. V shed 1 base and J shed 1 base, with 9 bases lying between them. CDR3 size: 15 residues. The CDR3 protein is CASSLDLVGTDTQYF. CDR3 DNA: TGTGCCAGCAGCTTAGATCTAGTCGGCACAGATACGCAGTATTTT.

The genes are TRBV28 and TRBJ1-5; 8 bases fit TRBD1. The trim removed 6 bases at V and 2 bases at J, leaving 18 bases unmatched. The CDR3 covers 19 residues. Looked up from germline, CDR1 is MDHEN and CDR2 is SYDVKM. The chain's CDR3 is CASSPNILTGAKGNQPQHF. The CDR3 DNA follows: TGTGCCAGCAGCCCTAATATCCTGACAGGGGCGAAGGGCAATCAGCCCCAGCATTTT.

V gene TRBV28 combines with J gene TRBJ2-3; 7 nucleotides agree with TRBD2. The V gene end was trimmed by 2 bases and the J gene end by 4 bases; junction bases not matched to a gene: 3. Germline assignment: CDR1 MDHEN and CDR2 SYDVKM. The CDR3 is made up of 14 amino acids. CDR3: CASSLAGEADTQYF. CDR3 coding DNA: TGTGCCAGCAGTTTAGCGGGAGAAGCAGATACGCAGTATTTT.

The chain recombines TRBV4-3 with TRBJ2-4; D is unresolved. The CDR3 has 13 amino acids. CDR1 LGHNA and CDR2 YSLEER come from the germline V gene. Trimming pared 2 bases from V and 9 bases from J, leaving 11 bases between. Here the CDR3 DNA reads TGCGCCAGCAGCCAAAGAGTCTTTGGCATTCAGTACTTC. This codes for CASSQRVFGIQYF.

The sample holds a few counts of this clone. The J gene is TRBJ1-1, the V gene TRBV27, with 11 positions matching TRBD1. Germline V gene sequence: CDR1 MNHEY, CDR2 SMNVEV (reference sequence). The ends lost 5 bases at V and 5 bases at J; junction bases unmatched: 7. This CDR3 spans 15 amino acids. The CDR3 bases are TGTGCCAGCAGTGGAACGGACAGGGGGCTTACTGAAGCTTTCTTT. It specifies CASSGTDRGLTEAFF.

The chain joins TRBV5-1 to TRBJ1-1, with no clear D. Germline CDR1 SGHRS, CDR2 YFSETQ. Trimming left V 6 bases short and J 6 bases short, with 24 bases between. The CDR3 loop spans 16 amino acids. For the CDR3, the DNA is TGCGCCAGCACTTCCGGGGTAACAAACATCAAAGCTGAAGCTTTCTTT. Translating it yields CASTSGVTNIKAEAFF.